The clone carrying this T cell receptor (beta chain) was seen a few times. Antigen: not known. Clones were sequenced by immunoSEQ multiplex PCR, and TCRdb holds only the in-frame ones, with some missing. The table shows some 70,000 clones, with approximately 91% occurring only once. The source of the sample is a study of chemoradiotherapy in HPV16-positive cancers. Background on the study: Candidate HPV-specific clones and shared TCR motifs came from a couple of HPV16-positive patients. General study findings and limits: Non-HPV-specific T cells did not expand in tumors during treatment, whereas candidate HPV-specific clones and E7-related motifs did.

Germline V CDR1 and CDR2: GTSNPN, SVGIG (reference sequence). The CDR3 has 14 residues. The J segment lost 1 base and the V segment lost 3 bases, leaving 5 bases of the junction unmatched. This chain uses TRBV30 with TRBJ1-1, with 7 bases lining up with TRBD1. This sample comprised blood, obtained from a patient who underwent chemoradiotherapy. This sequence originates from a human donor with HPV-associated anogenital cancer. The CDR3 bases are TGTGCCTGGAGAGGGGACAGTCCGAACACTGAAGCTTTCTTT. Protein product: CAWRGDSPNTEAFF.